This T cell receptor (beta chain) was identified during a study of human T cells and chemical hapten exposure. Via MiXCR, TCRdb re-called the 5' RACE reads, giving one row per CDR3 protein. The data show around 82,000 distinct CDR3 sequences, with about 7.7% seen just once and 2% to 2.5% held by the top ten. Total RNA was isolated from whole blood that had not been fractionated. V was cut by 6 bases and J by 3 bases, with 9 bases left in between. The CDR3 consists of 14 residues. Germline assignment: CDR1 MDHEN and CDR2 SYDVKM. This chain joins TRBV28 and TRBJ2-6; D tentatively fits TRBD1 or TRBD2 (5 bases each). The receptor was isolated from a male donor in good health. The CDR3 is CASRKGSGANVLTF. For the CDR3, the DNA is TGTGCCAGCAGGAAGGGGAGTGGGGCCAACGTCCTGACTTTC.